This is a list of T cell receptor beta chains from one sample in a study of graft-versus-host responses after intestinal transplantation. Libraries were prepared by immunoSEQ multiplex PCR; TCRdb keeps only in-frame clonotypes and omits some of them. The sample carries tens of thousands of clones, around 92% recorded once. Source: PBMCs, taken roughly 260 days after intestinal transplant. These receptors were collected from a human patient who received an intestinal transplant, so some T cells may come from the graft donor. CDR3s include the opening cysteine and the closing phenylalanine or tryptophan. A D gene is named only where the DNA matches it firmly. Clone size is given for some rows only: seen once, a few or many times, or a class if the clone is expanded.

j_call: TRBJ2-2; clone_size: -; d_call: TRBD2; v_call: TRBV7-2; cdr3_nt: TGTGCCAGCAGCTTACGGCTAGCGGGTATTAATTGGAACACCGGGGAGCTGTTTTTT; cdr3_aa: CASSLRLAGINWNTGELFF
j_call: TRBJ2-1; clone_size: -; d_call: -; v_call: TRBV10-1; cdr3_nt: TGCGCCAGCAGTGAGTCAGGGCTGACGGGTACCTACAATGAGCAGTTCTTC; cdr3_aa: CASSESGLTGTYNEQFF
j_call: TRBJ2-4; clone_size: -; d_call: -; v_call: TRBV30; cdr3_nt: TGTGCCTGGAGTGTGGTGGGGGCCAAAAACATTCAGTACTTC; cdr3_aa: CAWSVVGAKNIQYF
j_call: TRBJ1-2; clone_size: -; d_call: -; v_call: TRBV29-1; cdr3_nt: TGCAGCATTGAAGTCCCCGAGGGTGGCTACACCTTC; cdr3_aa: CSIEVPEGGYTF
j_call: TRBJ2-5; clone_size: -; d_call: TRBD2; v_call: TRBV14; cdr3_nt: TGTGCCAGCAGCCAACTAGCGGGAGGGCGAGAGACCCAGTACTTC; cdr3_aa: CASSQLAGGRETQYF
j_call: TRBJ2-7; clone_size: once; d_call: TRBD2; v_call: TRBV6-1; cdr3_nt: TGTGCCAGCATAAGACCCGGGACTAGCGGATACGAGCAGTACTTC; cdr3_aa: CASIRPGTSGYEQYF
j_call: TRBJ1-2; clone_size: -; d_call: -; v_call: TRBV27; cdr3_nt: TGTGCCAGCAGTTTAACAGGGTCTGAAGGCTATGGCTACACCTTC; cdr3_aa: CASSLTGSEGYGYTF
j_call: TRBJ2-5; clone_size: -; d_call: -; v_call: TRBV19; cdr3_nt: TGTGCCAGTAGTATGTATCATGGGCAGCCCCAAGAGACCCAGTACTTC; cdr3_aa: CASSMYHGQPQETQYF
j_call: TRBJ2-2; clone_size: -; d_call: TRBD1; v_call: TRBV6-5; cdr3_nt: TGTGCCAGCAGTTACTCAACAGGGGGAGGAACCGGGGAGCTGTTTTTT; cdr3_aa: CASSYSTGGGTGELFF
j_call: TRBJ2-3; clone_size: -; d_call: -; v_call: TRBV6-5; cdr3_nt: TGTGCCAGCAGTTACTCGGCGGGAGAGGGGGCAGATACGCAGTATTTT; cdr3_aa: CASSYSAGEGADTQYF
j_call: TRBJ1-4; clone_size: -; d_call: -; v_call: TRBV28; cdr3_nt: TGTGCCAGCAGTTTTATGGGGGAGCCTAATGAAAAACTGTTTTTT; cdr3_aa: CASSFMGEPNEKLFF
j_call: TRBJ2-1; clone_size: -; d_call: TRBD2; v_call: TRBV28; cdr3_nt: TGTGCCAGCAGTCGCCTAGCGGGAGGAGGAGTGAATGAGCAGTTCTTC; cdr3_aa: CASSRLAGGGVNEQFF
j_call: TRBJ2-1; clone_size: -; d_call: TRBD2; v_call: TRBV30; cdr3_nt: TGTGCCCGGAGCGGGACTAGCGGGGGGGGCTCCTACAATGAGCAGTTCTTC; cdr3_aa: CARSGTSGGGSYNEQFF
j_call: TRBJ2-1; clone_size: -; d_call: TRBD1; v_call: TRBV7-3; cdr3_nt: TGTGCCAGCAGCCCAAAGGACAGGGGAAATGAGCAGTTCTTC; cdr3_aa: CASSPKDRGNEQFF
j_call: TRBJ1-1; clone_size: once; d_call: TRBD1; v_call: TRBV4-2; cdr3_nt: TGTGCCAGCAGCCAAGTTGAAGGGGGCTTTAACACTGAAGCTTTCTTT; cdr3_aa: CASSQVEGGFNTEAFF
j_call: TRBJ1-2; clone_size: -; d_call: TRBD1; v_call: TRBV29-1; cdr3_nt: TGCAGCGTTGAGGGTGGACAGGGAAGTGGCTACACCTTC; cdr3_aa: CSVEGGQGSGYTF
j_call: TRBJ1-2; clone_size: once; d_call: -; v_call: TRBV5-6; cdr3_nt: TGTGCCAGCAGCACTATGGACAGTGGCTACACCTTC; cdr3_aa: CASSTMDSGYTF
j_call: TRBJ2-5; clone_size: -; d_call: TRBD1; v_call: TRBV19; cdr3_nt: TGTGCCAGTAGTACTACAGGGGTTGAAGGAGAGACCCAGTACTTC; cdr3_aa: CASSTTGVEGETQYF
j_call: TRBJ2-2; clone_size: -; d_call: -; v_call: TRBV27; cdr3_nt: TGTGCCAGCAGACTATTGGGACGCAACACCGGGGAGCTGTTTTTT; cdr3_aa: CASRLLGRNTGELFF
j_call: TRBJ1-2; clone_size: -; d_call: -; v_call: TRBV6-5; cdr3_nt: TGTGCCAGCAGTTACTCGGAGTGGGCGGGTTCGTATGGCTACACCTTC; cdr3_aa: CASSYSEWAGSYGYTF
j_call: TRBJ1-5; clone_size: -; d_call: -; v_call: TRBV11-3; cdr3_nt: TGTGCCAGCAGCTTATCTGCCAATAGCAATCAGCCCCAGCATTTT; cdr3_aa: CASSLSANSNQPQHF
j_call: TRBJ1-2; clone_size: -; d_call: -; v_call: TRBV28; cdr3_nt: TGTGCCAGCAGTCCGAAGGGTTACCACGACTATGGCTACACCTTC; cdr3_aa: CASSPKGYHDYGYTF
j_call: TRBJ1-1; clone_size: -; d_call: -; v_call: TRBV5-6; cdr3_nt: TGTGCCAGCAGCTTCCCCGACCCGGGCACTGAAGCTTTCTTT; cdr3_aa: CASSFPDPGTEAFF
j_call: TRBJ2-7; clone_size: -; d_call: -; v_call: TRBV30; cdr3_nt: TGTGCCTGGACAGCGGGACAGGCTGTTTACGAGCAGTACTTC; cdr3_aa: CAWTAGQAVYEQYF
j_call: TRBJ2-7; clone_size: -; d_call: TRBD2; v_call: TRBV7-2; cdr3_nt: TGTGCCAGCAGCTCGCTAGCGGGAGGCTCCTACGAGCAGTACTTC; cdr3_aa: CASSSLAGGSYEQYF
j_call: TRBJ1-5; clone_size: -; d_call: -; v_call: TRBV30; cdr3_nt: TGTGCCTGGAGTCCGGTGCGTCCGGGGGGCAATCAGCCCCAGCATTTT; cdr3_aa: CAWSPVRPGGNQPQHF
j_call: TRBJ2-1; clone_size: -; d_call: -; v_call: TRBV7-9; cdr3_nt: TGTGCCAGCAGCCTTAGCGGAGGCACGTACAATGAGCAGTTCTTC; cdr3_aa: CASSLSGGTYNEQFF
j_call: TRBJ2-7; clone_size: -; d_call: TRBD1; v_call: TRBV7-6; cdr3_nt: TGTGCCAGCAGCTGGACAGGGGGCGAGCAGTACTTC; cdr3_aa: CASSWTGGEQYF
j_call: TRBJ2-1; clone_size: -; d_call: -; v_call: TRBV10-1; cdr3_nt: TGCGCCAGCAGTGAGGGGGGTGAACTAAGGAATGAGCAGTTCTTC; cdr3_aa: CASSEGGELRNEQFF
j_call: TRBJ1-5; clone_size: few; d_call: -; v_call: TRBV9; cdr3_nt: TGTGCCAGCAGCGAGAGGGGAGGGATCGGAGAGCCCCAGCATTTT; cdr3_aa: CASSERGGIGEPQHF
j_call: TRBJ1-5; clone_size: -; d_call: -; v_call: TRBV5-6; cdr3_nt: TGTGCCAGCAGCTCTCTTGGAGGGGAGACCCAGCCCCAGCATTTT; cdr3_aa: CASSSLGGETQPQHF
j_call: TRBJ2-3; clone_size: -; d_call: -; v_call: TRBV7-9; cdr3_nt: TGTGCCAGCAGCTTAGGTTATAGTCCAGATACGCAGTATTTT; cdr3_aa: CASSLGYSPDTQYF
j_call: TRBJ2-7; clone_size: -; d_call: -; v_call: TRBV5-1; cdr3_nt: TGCGCCAGCAGCTTGGGGGGTGCTATCTCCTACGAGCAGTACTTC; cdr3_aa: CASSLGGAISYEQYF
j_call: TRBJ2-1; clone_size: once; d_call: TRBD2; v_call: TRBV28; cdr3_nt: TGTGCCAGCAGGAACGGACTAGCGGTCTACAATGAGCAGTTCTTC; cdr3_aa: CASRNGLAVYNEQFF
j_call: TRBJ1-1; clone_size: -; d_call: -; v_call: TRBV27; cdr3_nt: TGTGCCAGCAGGGGAGAAATGAACACTGAAGCTTTCTTT; cdr3_aa: CASRGEMNTEAFF
j_call: TRBJ2-5; clone_size: -; d_call: TRBD2; v_call: TRBV9; cdr3_nt: TGTGCCAGCAGTTCTAGCGGCCAAGAGACCCAATACTTC; cdr3_aa: CASSSSGQETQYF
j_call: TRBJ1-5; clone_size: -; d_call: -; v_call: TRBV6-5; cdr3_nt: TGTGCCAGCAGCGAAACCCTAAATCAGCCCCAGCATTTT; cdr3_aa: CASSETLNQPQHF
j_call: TRBJ2-1; clone_size: -; d_call: -; v_call: TRBV27; cdr3_nt: TGTGCCAGCAGTCAAACGGGATACAATGAGCAGTTCTTC; cdr3_aa: CASSQTGYNEQFF
j_call: TRBJ2-2; clone_size: -; d_call: -; v_call: TRBV28; cdr3_nt: TGTGCCAGCCTCCTCGTGGGCCCGAACACCGGGGAGCTGTTTTTT; cdr3_aa: CASLLVGPNTGELFF
j_call: TRBJ2-5; clone_size: -; d_call: -; v_call: TRBV5-1; cdr3_nt: TGCGCCAGCAGCTTGGGCGACAGGCTTGAGGAGACCCAGTACTTC; cdr3_aa: CASSLGDRLEETQYF